The entry below describes one T cell receptor beta chain. Distinct nucleotide sequences in the sample also encode this CDR3. The sample belongs to a study of blood T cell repertoires in COVID-19. Original handling: Reference gene primer amplification in the assay estimated nucleated cell counts. Sequenced by immunoSEQ multiplex PCR; TCRdb stores in-frame clones only, minus some. The DNA was the basis for D and trimming; V, J and clone size are from that table. The sample lists about 300,000 clones, 65% to 85% occurring once. Germline CDR1 and CDR2: LGHDT and YNNKEL (reference sequence). V lost 0 bases and J 6 bases, leaving 6 bases between the germline ends. The CDR3 sequence is 13 residues long.

This receptor was taken from a woman aged 50 to 60 with acute or convalescent COVID-19. This rearrangement joins TRBV3-1 (or the pseudogene TRBV3-2) to TRBJ1-5; D not resolved. The material sequenced was peripheral blood. This CDR3 reads CASSQDTGQPQHF. DNA for the CDR3: TGTGCCAGCAGCCAAGATACGGGTCAGCCCCAGCATTTT.